These 27 T cell receptor beta chains originate from one sample sequenced in a study of identical twins. TCRdb reanalysed the 5' RACE reads using MiXCR and keeps one entry per CDR3 protein. The sample lists fewer than 450,000 distinct CDR3 sequences, about 9% occurring once. Sequencing input: naive T cells sorted from blood. These receptors originate from a woman aged 45-65 years in good health.

This clonotype has a handful of counts. The J gene is TRBJ2-5, the V gene TRBV5-1, with D tentatively TRBD1 (6 bases). The CDR3 is made up of 14 amino acids. Germline V gives CDR1 SGHRS, CDR2 YFSETQ. The V end lost 6 bases, the J end lost 10 bases, and 22 bases lay between the germline ends. Here the CDR3 reads CASNPGQVQEVQYF. As DNA, the CDR3 is TGCGCCAGCAACCCGGGACAAGTGCAAGAGGTCCAGTACTTC.

There are many counts of this clonotype. V usage is TRBV19 and J usage is TRBJ2-1; 8 bases align to TRBD2. The CDR3 contains 15 residues. Germline V gene sequence: CDR1 LNHDA, CDR2 SQIVND (reference sequence). V dropped 6 bases and J dropped 4; count of bases not matched to a gene: 8. CDR3 protein: CASRPPGLVYNEQFF. DNA of the CDR3: TGTGCCAGTAGGCCTCCGGGACTAGTATACAATGAGCAGTTCTTC. The variable domain in full, with the rest retrieved from reference TRBV19 and TRBJ2-1, is DGGITQSPKYLFRKEGQNVTLSCEQNLNHDAMYWYRQDPGQGLRLIYYSQIVNDFQKGDIAEGYSVSREKKESFPLTVTSAQKNPTAFYLCASRPPGLVYNEQFFGPGTRLTVL.

This clonotype showed up just a few times. This chain links TRBV5-1 with TRBJ2-7, with D perhaps being TRBD1 or TRBD2 (5 bases each). V lost 8 bases and J lost 0, with 15 bases in between. This CDR3 is built from 14 residues. From germline, CDR1 is SGHRS and CDR2 YFSETQ. CDR3 sequence reads: CASGVAGSSYEQYF. In DNA, the CDR3 is TGCGCCAGTGGTGTAGCAGGGAGCTCCTACGAGCAGTACTTC.

J is TRBJ1-1 and V is TRBV19; D is ambiguous. Germline loops: CDR1 LNHDA, CDR2 SQIVND (reference sequence). The CDR3 covers 13 residues. V gave up 1 base and J gave up 0 bases, with 3 bases separating them. Here the CDR3 DNA reads TGTGCCAGTAGTATAGCCCTGAACACTGAAGCTTTCTTT. Protein sequence: CASSIALNTEAFF.

In its sample, this clonotype was seen a few times. This chain joins TRBV4-1 and TRBJ2-7, with D perhaps being TRBD1 or TRBD2 (6 bases each). The CDR3 runs to 17 residues. Germline V gives CDR1 MGHRA, CDR2 YSYEKL. The V gene lost 1 base and the J gene lost 3 bases, with 19 bases spanning the gap. Here the CDR3 DNA reads TGCGCCAGCAGCCAAGTGGGGGGCAGGTTGGGGAACTACGAGCAGTACTTC. Translation gives CASSQVGGRLGNYEQYF.

This chain uses TRBV12-5 with TRBJ2-7, with no clear D. Germline assignment: CDR1 LGHNT and CDR2 FRNRAP. Trimming took off 6 bases at V and 6 bases at J, with 15 bases between the two ends. The CDR3 length is 13 residues. Here the CDR3 reads CASGPGVGFEQYF. DNA of the CDR3: TGTGCTAGTGGCCCCGGTGTTGGGTTCGAGCAGTACTTC.

Many counts were recorded for this clonotype. The chain uses TRBV12-3 or TRBV12-4 and TRBJ2-1; no definite D call. The V end was cut by 3 bases, the J end by 6 bases, with 12 bases between. The length of the CDR3 is 14 residues. CDR3 nucleotide sequence: TGTGCCAGCAGTTTTGTCACCAGGTTCAATGAGCAGTTCTTC. Translating gives CASSFVTRFNEQFF.

The chain employs TRBV29-1 and TRBJ1-1; no definite D call. Germline V gives CDR1 SQVTM, CDR2 ANQGSEA. The CDR3 totals 14 residues. V lost 6 bases and J 6 bases, leaving 20 bases between the germline ends. CDR3 residues: CSVPLTEGKAEAFF. In nucleotides, the CDR3 is TGCAGCGTCCCCCTGACGGAGGGAAAAGCTGAAGCTTTCTTT.

The V gene is TRBV21-1, the J gene TRBJ2-7; the table's D call of TRBD2 was not tested on the DNA. TRBV21-1 is a documented pseudogene. The CDR3 covers 8 residues. CDR3 bases: TGTGCCAGCAGCAACAGGGAGGTC. Translating gives CASSNREV.

This clonotype was seen more than once but under ten times. The rearrangement joins TRBV24-1 to TRBJ2-1; D unclear. The CDR3 is 11 amino acids. Germline CDR1 KGHDR, CDR2 SFDVKD. V was pared by 9 bases and J by 3 bases, with 5 bases between. CDR3: CATRGYNEQFF. The CDR3 region has the DNA TGTGCCACCCGAGGCTACAATGAGCAGTTCTTC.

This clonotype has a handful of counts. The CDR3 protein is CASSPVAGVYNEQFF. The CDR3 region has the DNA TGTGCCAGCTCACCAGTAGCGGGAGTCTACAATGAGCAGTTCTTC. The chain has TRBV18 and TRBJ2-1; 9 bases are a match to TRBD2. V gave up 2 bases and J gave up 3 bases; unmatched junction bases: 2. The CDR3 sequence is 15 residues long. Per the germline V gene, CDR1 is KGHSH and CDR2 is LQKENI.

This clonotype was recorded many times. The V and J genes are TRBV5-1 and TRBJ2-7; D is possibly TRBD2 (6 bases). The V end was cut by 0 bases, the J end by 6 bases, with 16 bases between. There are 15 residues in the CDR3. Germline CDR1 reads SGHRS; CDR2 reads YFSETQ. The CDR3 spells CASSLAKGRGGEQYF. For the CDR3, the DNA is TGCGCCAGCAGCTTGGCCAAAGGTAGGGGAGGCGAGCAGTACTTC.

The chain has TRBV30 and TRBJ1-2; 9 bases align to TRBD1. The CDR3 length is 15 residues. Germline trimming cut 3 bases from V and 6 bases from J; bases unmatched to any gene: 11. Germline V gene lookup returns CDR1 GTSNPN and CDR2 SVGIG (reference sequence). In DNA, the CDR3 is TGTGCCTGGAGGCTAGGGGAGACAGGGGGAAATGGCTACACCTTC. This sequence encodes CAWRLGETGGNGYTF.

This clonotype came up many times. The chain joins TRBV6-2 or TRBV6-3 to TRBJ2-1; 7 nucleotides line up with TRBD1. V shed 4 bases, J shed 7 bases, and the junction held 10 bases outside the gene matches. The germline CDR1 and CDR2 sequences are MNHEY and SVGEGT. The CDR3 consists of 15 residues. CDR3 DNA sequence: TGTGCCAGCAGTTCGGACAGGAAAAACACGAATGAGCAGTTCTTC. Translation gives CASSSDRKNTNEQFF.

The DNA of the CDR3 is TGTGCCAGCAGTTTAAGGTCTAGTCCTACAGATACGCAGTATTTT. Residues: CASSLRSSPTDTQYF. V and J are TRBV12-3 or TRBV12-4 and TRBJ2-3; no clear D. V was shortened by 2 bases and J by 3 bases, with 12 bases between the two germline ends. There are 15 residues in the CDR3.

This clonotype was detected a few times. The chain links TRBV24-1 to TRBJ1-1; D remains ambiguous. The CDR3 is 13 residues long. The ends were cut back, 1 base at V and 6 bases at J, with 8 bases in the middle. The germline V gene encodes CDR1 KGHDR and CDR2 SFDVKD. CDR3 amino acids: CATSDFSLAEAFF. The DNA of the CDR3 is TGTGCCACCAGTGATTTCAGCCTAGCTGAAGCTTTCTTT.

This clonotype was counted between two and nine times. The genes are TRBV3-1 and TRBJ1-1, with D perhaps matching TRBD1 (6 bases). Germline CDR1 reads LGHDT; CDR2 reads YNNKEL (reference sequence). The CDR3 runs to 16 residues. Trimming stripped 0 bases from V and 1 base from J, with 12 bases between. Here the CDR3 DNA reads TGTGCCAGCAGCCAAGATGTCATGGGACAGAACACTGAAGCTTTCTTT. It translates to CASSQDVMGQNTEAFF. Filled out from reference TRBV3-1 and TRBJ1-1, the complete variable domain reads DTAVSQTPKYLVTQMGNDKSIKCEQNLGHDTMYWYKQDSKKFLKIMFSYNNKELIINETVPNRFSPKSPDKAHLNLHINSLELGDSAVYFCASSQDVMGQNTEAFFGQGTRLTVV.

This clonotype was seen a few times. The CDR3 reads CASSTRTPGQGPVKNIQYF. The DNA of the CDR3 is TGTGCCAGCAGCACCCGAACTCCGGGACAGGGTCCGGTGAAAAACATTCAGTACTTC. This sequence joins TRBV11-2 and TRBJ2-4; 9 bases fit TRBD1. Germline V lookup: CDR1 SGHAT, CDR2 FQNNGV. V shed 5 bases and J 4 bases; nucleotides not matched to a gene: 18. The CDR3 extends over 19 amino acids.

This clonotype was observed a few times. The V call is TRBV12-3 or TRBV12-4, the J call TRBJ2-5; TRBD1 is a possible D gene (5 bases). With 6 bases removed from V and 5 bases from J, the gap between germline ends came to 13 bases. This CDR3 spans 13 amino acids. This chain's CDR3 is CASSKTGVETQYF. In DNA form, the CDR3 reads TGTGCCAGCAGCAAAACAGGAGTGGAGACCCAGTACTTC.

This clonotype showed up just a few times. This rearrangement joins TRBV6-6 to TRBJ2-3; D gene uncertain. Germline CDR1 reads MNHNY; CDR2 reads SVGAGI (reference sequence). The V end lost 5 bases, the J end lost 7 bases, and 10 bases lay between the germline ends. The CDR3 loop spans 12 amino acids. CDR3 sequence (DNA): TGTGCCAGCAGTCAAGGCGTAAATACGCAGTATTTT. This translates into CASSQGVNTQYF.

V and J are TRBV7-9 and TRBJ2-7; 9 bases map to TRBD1. There are 18 residues in the CDR3. The germline V gene has CDR1 SEHNR and CDR2 FQNEAQ (reference sequence). Trimming removed 2 bases from V and 2 bases from J; junction bases left unmatched: 13. CDR3 DNA sequence: TGTGCCAGCAGCTTATCGACCCGCGGGACAGGGAAGACCTACGAGCAGTACTTC. As protein: CASSLSTRGTGKTYEQYF.

The V and J genes are TRBV11-2 and TRBJ2-7; D might be TRBD1 or TRBD2, each matching 5 bases. V was cut by 3 bases and J by 3 bases, with 12 bases left in between. Germline loops: CDR1 SGHAT, CDR2 FQNNGV. The CDR3 is 14 residues long. The CDR3 protein is CASSLGPWNYEQYV. In nucleotides, the CDR3 is TGTGCCAGCAGCTTGGGACCCTGGAACTACGAGCAGTACGTC.

The rearrangement uses TRBV12-3 or TRBV12-4 and TRBJ2-1; a possible D gene is TRBD2 (5 bases). There are 13 residues in the CDR3. Trimming pared 7 bases from V and 7 bases from J, leaving 14 bases between. As DNA, the CDR3 is TGTGCCAGCACCACGGGAAGTCGAAATGAGCAGTTCTTC. This gives the protein CASTTGSRNEQFF.

The genes are TRBV20-1 and TRBJ1-5, with TRBD1 matching 7 bases. V dropped 8 bases and J dropped 2; count of bases not matched to a gene: 6. This CDR3 is 13 amino acids long. Germline CDR1 is DFQATT and CDR2 is SNEGSKA (reference sequence). CDR3 amino acids: CSFRQGGNQPQHF. The CDR3 DNA reads TGCAGTTTTCGACAGGGAGGCAATCAGCCCCAGCATTTT.

This chain joins TRBV9 and TRBJ2-3; D unclear. The CDR3 totals 12 residues. V was cut by 0 bases and J by 6 bases, with 5 bases left in between. Looked up from germline, CDR1 is SGDLS and CDR2 is YYNGEE. CDR3 sequence reads: CASSVAQDTQYF. Here the CDR3 DNA reads TGTGCCAGCAGCGTAGCTCAGGATACGCAGTATTTT.

The V gene is TRBV7-9, the J gene TRBJ2-1; no firm D call. Germline assignment: CDR1 SEHNR and CDR2 FQNEAQ (reference sequence). This CDR3 spans 15 amino acids. Trimming took off 5 bases at V and 9 bases at J, with 20 bases between the two ends. The CDR3 reads CASSRDVGDITEQFF. The CDR3 DNA follows: TGTGCCAGCAGCCGTGACGTTGGGGATATTACTGAGCAGTTCTTC.

CDR3 sequence: CASSFIGGGYEQYF. CDR3 DNA: TGTGCCAGCAGTTTTATTGGCGGAGGCTACGAGCAGTACTTC. The rearrangement uses TRBV27 and TRBJ2-7; D perhaps matches TRBD2 (5 bases). The CDR3 loop spans 14 amino acids. Trimming stripped 3 bases from V and 3 bases from J, with 12 bases between. Germline values: CDR1 MNHEY, CDR2 SMNVEV (reference sequence).